The 20 T cell receptor beta chains given below trace back to one sample, sequenced in a study of shared clonotypes between healthy human individuals. The assay was immunoSEQ multiplex PCR, and TCRdb's table has in-frame clones only and misses some. The top ten hold roughly 0.13% of the sample, which has over 2 million clones, 95% seen once. The sample was naive CD4+ T cells sorted from blood. Subset of the sample: CD45RA+ positively selected. The receptors here all came from a man in his late teens or twenties in good health.

This chain links TRBV10-3 with TRBJ2-1, with 9 positions matching TRBD1. V gave up 8 bases and J gave up 7 bases; unmatched junction bases: 3. Germline V gene data show CDR1 as ENHRY and CDR2 as SYGVKD. This CDR3 is built from 12 residues. CDR3 bases: TGTGCCATCCTCGGGACAGGGAATGAGCAGTTCTTC. As protein: CAILGTGNEQFF.

The rearrangement links TRBV15 to TRBJ1-5; D unresolved. CDR3 size: 16 residues. V lost 0 bases and J lost 0, with 9 bases in between. CDR1 is LNHNV and CDR2 is YYDKDF in the germline V gene (reference sequence). CDR3 DNA sequence: TGTGCCACCAGCAGAGATTATCAGAATAGCAATCAGCCCCAGCATTTT. This codes for CATSRDYQNSNQPQHF.

This chain links TRBV2 with TRBJ2-1; TRBD2 matches at 14 bases. Germline assignment: CDR1 SNHLY and CDR2 FYNNEI. V lost 10 bases and J lost 8; bases outside the gene matches: 7. The CDR3 runs 14 residues. The CDR3 sequence is CATGLAGVSHEQFF. CDR3 bases: TGTGCCACGGGACTAGCGGGAGTCAGCCATGAGCAGTTCTTC.

CDR3: CAISGTAKDIQYF. CDR3 nucleotide sequence: TGTGCCATCAGTGGGACCGCCAAGGACATTCAGTACTTC. This rearrangement joins TRBV10-3 to TRBJ2-4; no clear D. The V end was cut by 4 bases, the J end by 8 bases, with 12 bases between. This CDR3 has 13 residues. Germline V gives CDR1 ENHRY, CDR2 SYGVKD.

The V gene is TRBV6-6, the J gene TRBJ2-7; the D call may be TRBD1 or TRBD2 (5 bases each). There are 15 residues in the CDR3. Germline CDR1 is MNHNY and CDR2 is SVGAGI (reference sequence). Trimming removed 6 bases from V and 7 bases from J, with 22 bases in between. The CDR3 sequence is CASRPTGRARGEQYF. The CDR3, as DNA: TGTGCCAGCAGGCCGACGGGACGGGCGAGGGGTGAGCAGTACTTC.

The chain joins TRBV6-5 to TRBJ2-2, with 12 bases identical to TRBD1. Trimming removed 5 bases from V and 8 bases from J; junction bases left unmatched: 6. Looked up from germline, CDR1 is MNHEY and CDR2 is SVGAGI. The CDR3 totals 15 residues. The CDR3 DNA sequence: TGTGCCAGCAGTCCACGGGACAGGGGGCCTGGGGAGCTGTTTTTT. Its translation: CASSPRDRGPGELFF.

Details on this clone: Other nucleotide sequences in the sample specify the same CDR3. V gene TRBV28 combines with J gene TRBJ1-2; no clear D. This CDR3 is 12 amino acids long. CDR1 is MDHEN and CDR2 is SYDVKM in the germline V gene. V gave up 3 bases and J gave up 2 bases, with 4 bases separating them. This CDR3 is CASSLANYGYTF. The CDR3 DNA is TGTGCCAGCAGTTTGGCCAACTATGGCTACACCTTC.

The chain employs TRBV5-1 and TRBJ2-7; D is perhaps TRBD1 (6 bases). Germline CDR1 reads SGHRS; CDR2 reads YFSETQ. This CDR3 has 15 residues. V was trimmed by 3 bases and J by 0 bases, leaving 13 bases between them. The CDR3 here is CASSSRPGHSYEQYF. The DNA of the CDR3 is TGCGCCAGCAGCTCCCGACCGGGACACTCCTACGAGCAGTACTTC.

CDR3 loop: CASSFLLFTGGPTGELFF. DNA for the CDR3: TGTGCCAGCAGCTTCCTTCTTTTTACGGGAGGCCCCACCGGGGAGCTGTTTTTT. The chain combines TRBV5-6 with TRBJ2-2, with 7 positions matching TRBD2. With 2 bases clipped from V and 4 bases from J, the junction kept 14 bases outside the gene matches. The germline V gene encodes CDR1 SGHDT and CDR2 YYEEEE. The CDR3 spans 18 residues.

As for this clone: The same CDR3 is also encoded by other DNA sequences in this sample. This chain uses TRBV30 with TRBJ1-2; D not certain. Germline V gene data show CDR1 as GTSNPN and CDR2 as SVGIG (reference sequence). This CDR3 contains 12 residues. V was trimmed by 0 bases and J by 5 bases, leaving 7 bases between them. The CDR3: CAWSVRDYGYTF. CDR3 DNA sequence: TGTGCCTGGAGTGTACGGGATTATGGCTACACCTTC.

This chain joins TRBV27 and TRBJ2-5; no clear D. Germline V gene lookup returns CDR1 MNHEY and CDR2 SMNVEV (reference sequence). The CDR3 has 15 amino acids. V was cut by 3 bases and J by 1 base, with 12 bases left in between. The CDR3 bases are TGTGCCAGCAGTTTTGGACCCAGAGCCCAAGAGACCCAGTACTTC. Translation gives CASSFGPRAQETQYF.

This clone was seen only once. J is TRBJ2-3 and V is TRBV7-9, with 11 bases lining up with TRBD2. Germline CDR1 SEHNR, CDR2 FQNEAQ (reference sequence). V trimming: 5 bases; J trimming: 4 bases; junction bases outside the gene matches: 8. The CDR3 totals 16 residues. This CDR3 is CASSTGTSGSSDTQYF. The DNA of the CDR3 is TGTGCCAGCAGCACCGGGACTAGCGGCTCCTCAGATACGCAGTATTTT.

As to this clone: The junction shows a germline mismatch at one end, possibly a read error. The chain joins TRBV20-1 to TRBJ2-7, with 9 bases lining up with TRBD1. Per the germline V gene, CDR1 is DFQATT and CDR2 is SNEGSKA (reference sequence). The CDR3 covers 11 residues. The CDR3 region is CSARKGQGIDF. The CDR3 nucleotides read TGCAGTGCTAGAAAAGGACAGGGGATCGACTTC.

Notes on this clone: The sample holds other DNA sequences that translate to the same CDR3. The chain carries TRBV7-2 and TRBJ2-7, with TRBD2 matching 7 bases. V was clipped by 1 base and J by 3 bases; unmatched bases: 3. The CDR3 is 14 amino acids. Germline loops: CDR1 SGHTA, CDR2 FQGNSA. CDR3 sequence reads: CASSLGLAVYEQYF. The CDR3 bases are TGTGCCAGCAGCTTAGGTCTAGCGGTCTACGAGCAGTACTTC.

The V call is TRBV11-2, the J call TRBJ1-2, with D hard to call. The CDR3 has 13 amino acids. Trimming took 1 base from V and 7 from J, leaving 10 bases between them. Germline CDR1 is SGHAT and CDR2 is FQNNGV. The DNA for the CDR3 is TGTGCCAGCAGCTTAGCGCAAGGGTTTGGCTACACCTTC. Encoded protein: CASSLAQGFGYTF.

This sequence joins TRBV5-1 and TRBJ2-7; 10 bases agree with TRBD2. Germline lookup yields CDR1 SGHRS and CDR2 YFSETQ. The ends lost 1 base at V and 5 bases at J; junction bases unmatched: 6. There are 15 residues in the CDR3. CDR3 in DNA: TGCGCCAGCAGCTTGAGTTTGCTAGCGGGGGACGAGCAGTACTTC. Amino acids: CASSLSLLAGDEQYF.

Regarding this clone: Different DNA sequences within this sample yield the same CDR3. This chain links TRBV5-4 with TRBJ2-1; 10 bases align to TRBD2. The ends lost 3 bases at V and 7 bases at J; junction bases unmatched: 7. The CDR3 covers 15 residues. CDR1 is SGHNT and CDR2 is YYREEE in the germline V gene (reference sequence). CDR3 nucleotides: TGTGCCAGCAGCTCCCGACTAGCGGGCAATAATGAGCAGTTCTTC. As protein: CASSSRLAGNNEQFF.

This clone was observed once. This chain joins TRBV30 and TRBJ2-2; D gene ambiguous. The CDR3 has 14 residues. Germline CDR1 reads GTSNPN; CDR2 reads SVGIG (reference sequence). The V and J ends lost 2 bases and 1 base respectively, with 8 bases between them. The CDR3 here is CAWSPLKNTGELFF. The CDR3, as DNA: TGTGCCTGGAGTCCACTAAAGAACACCGGGGAGCTGTTTTTT.

The chain uses TRBV28 and TRBJ1-2, with TRBD1 identical over 10 bases. Germline V gene sequence: CDR1 MDHEN, CDR2 SYDVKM. CDR3 length equals 15 residues. J was trimmed by 4 bases and V by 3 bases; bases with no gene match: 5. In DNA, the CDR3 is TGTGCCAGCAGTTTTCCGGACAGGGGGTCCTATGGCTACACCTTC. It encodes CASSFPDRGSYGYTF.

The chain carries TRBV5-4 and TRBJ2-5; a possible D gene is TRBD2 (7 bases). Germline V gene data show CDR1 as SGHNT and CDR2 as YYREEE (reference sequence). CDR3 length: 13 amino acids. V was shortened by 1 base and J by 12 bases, with 16 bases between the two germline ends. CDR3 protein: CASSLPGGPSEYF. CDR3 bases: TGTGCCAGCAGCTTGCCGGGGGGCCCCTCCGAGTACTTC.